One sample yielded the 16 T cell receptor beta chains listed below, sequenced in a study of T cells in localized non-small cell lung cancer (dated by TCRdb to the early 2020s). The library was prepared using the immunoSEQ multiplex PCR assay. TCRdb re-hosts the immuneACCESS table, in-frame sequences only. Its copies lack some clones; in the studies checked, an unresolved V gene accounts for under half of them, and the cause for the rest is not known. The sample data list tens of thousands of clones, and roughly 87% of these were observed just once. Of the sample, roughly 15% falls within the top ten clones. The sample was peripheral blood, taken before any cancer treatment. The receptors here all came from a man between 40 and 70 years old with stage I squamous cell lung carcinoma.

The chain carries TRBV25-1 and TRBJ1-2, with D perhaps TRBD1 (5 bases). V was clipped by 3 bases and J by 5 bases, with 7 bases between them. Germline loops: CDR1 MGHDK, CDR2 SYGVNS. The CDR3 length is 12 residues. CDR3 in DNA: TGTGCCAGCAGTGACCGGGGGTATGGCTACACCTTC. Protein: CASSDRGYGYTF.

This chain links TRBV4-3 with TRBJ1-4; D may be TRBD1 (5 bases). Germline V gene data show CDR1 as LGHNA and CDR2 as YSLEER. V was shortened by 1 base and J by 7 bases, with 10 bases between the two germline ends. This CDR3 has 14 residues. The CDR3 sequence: CASSQGQFGEKLFF. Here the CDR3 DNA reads TGCGCCAGCAGCCAAGGACAGTTCGGTGAAAAACTGTTTTTT.

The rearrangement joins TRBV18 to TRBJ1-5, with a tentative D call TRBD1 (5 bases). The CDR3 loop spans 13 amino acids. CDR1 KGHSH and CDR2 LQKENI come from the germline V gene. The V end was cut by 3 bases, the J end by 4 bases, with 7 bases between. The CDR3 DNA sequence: TGTGCCAGCTCACCTGACAGAAATCAGCCCCAGCATTTT. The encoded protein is CASSPDRNQPQHF.

CDR3 loop: CASSDGPGQATTDTQYF. The CDR3, as DNA: TGTGCCAGCAGCGACGGACCGGGACAGGCGACCACAGATACGCAGTATTTT. V and J are TRBV21-1 and TRBJ2-3; the table's D call, TRBD1, has no DNA check behind it. TRBV21-1 is a listed pseudogene. The CDR3 is made up of 17 amino acids.

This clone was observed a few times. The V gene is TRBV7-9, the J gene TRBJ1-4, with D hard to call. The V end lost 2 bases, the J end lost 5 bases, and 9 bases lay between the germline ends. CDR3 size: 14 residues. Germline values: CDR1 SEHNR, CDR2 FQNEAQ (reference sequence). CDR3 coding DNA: TGTGCCAGCAGCTTAATCCGCAGAAATGAAAAACTGTTTTTT. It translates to CASSLIRRNEKLFF.

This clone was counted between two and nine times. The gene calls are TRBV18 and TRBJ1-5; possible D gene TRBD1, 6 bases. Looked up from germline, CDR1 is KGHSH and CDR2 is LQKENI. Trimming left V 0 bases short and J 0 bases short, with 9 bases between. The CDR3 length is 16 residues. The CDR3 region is CASSPPDRLSNQPQHF. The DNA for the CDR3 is TGTGCCAGCTCACCACCGGACAGACTTAGCAATCAGCCCCAGCATTTT.

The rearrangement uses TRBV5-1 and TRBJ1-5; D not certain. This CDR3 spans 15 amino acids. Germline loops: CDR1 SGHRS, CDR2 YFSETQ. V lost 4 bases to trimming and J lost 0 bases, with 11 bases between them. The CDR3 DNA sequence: TGCGCCAGCAGCCTGGCGCCCGGTAGCAATCAGCCCCAGCATTTT. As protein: CASSLAPGSNQPQHF.

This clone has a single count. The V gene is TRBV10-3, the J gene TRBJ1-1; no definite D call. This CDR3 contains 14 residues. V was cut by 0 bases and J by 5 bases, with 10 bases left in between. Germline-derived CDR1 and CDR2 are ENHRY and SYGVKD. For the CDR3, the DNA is TGTGCCATCAGTGAGTCGGGATCCGGGACTGAAGCTTTCTTT. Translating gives CAISESGSGTEAFF.

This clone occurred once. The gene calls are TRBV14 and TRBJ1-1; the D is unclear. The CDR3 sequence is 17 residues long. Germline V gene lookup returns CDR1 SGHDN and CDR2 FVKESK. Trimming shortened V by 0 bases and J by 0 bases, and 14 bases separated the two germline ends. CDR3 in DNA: TGTGCCAGCAGCCAAGATTTGGGGTCGGGCGTGAACACTGAAGCTTTCTTT. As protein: CASSQDLGSGVNTEAFF.

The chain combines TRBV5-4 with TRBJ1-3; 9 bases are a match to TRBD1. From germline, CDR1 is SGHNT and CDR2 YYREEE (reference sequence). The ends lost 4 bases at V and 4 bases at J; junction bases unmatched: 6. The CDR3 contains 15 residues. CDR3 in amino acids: CASSVDRGRGNTIYF. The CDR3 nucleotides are TGTGCCAGCAGCGTGGACAGGGGACGCGGAAACACCATATATTTT.

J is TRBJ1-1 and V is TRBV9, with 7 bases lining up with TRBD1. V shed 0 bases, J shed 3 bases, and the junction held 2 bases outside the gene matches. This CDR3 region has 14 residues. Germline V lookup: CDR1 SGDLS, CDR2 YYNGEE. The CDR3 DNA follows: TGTGCCAGCAGCGTAGCTCAGGGGGACACTGAAGCTTTCTTT. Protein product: CASSVAQGDTEAFF.

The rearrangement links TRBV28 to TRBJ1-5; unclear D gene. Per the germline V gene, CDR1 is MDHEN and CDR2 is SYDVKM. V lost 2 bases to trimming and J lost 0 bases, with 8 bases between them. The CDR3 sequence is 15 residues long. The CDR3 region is CASSLGVYSNQPQHF. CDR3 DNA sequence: TGTGCCAGCAGTTTAGGGGTGTATAGCAATCAGCCCCAGCATTTT.

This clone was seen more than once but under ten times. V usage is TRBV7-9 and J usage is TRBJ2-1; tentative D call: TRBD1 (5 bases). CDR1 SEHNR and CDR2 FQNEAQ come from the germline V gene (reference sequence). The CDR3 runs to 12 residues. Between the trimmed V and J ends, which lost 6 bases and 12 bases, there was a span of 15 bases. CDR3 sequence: CASSLGVGSQFF. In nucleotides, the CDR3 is TGTGCCAGCAGTCTAGGGGTTGGATCGCAGTTCTTC.

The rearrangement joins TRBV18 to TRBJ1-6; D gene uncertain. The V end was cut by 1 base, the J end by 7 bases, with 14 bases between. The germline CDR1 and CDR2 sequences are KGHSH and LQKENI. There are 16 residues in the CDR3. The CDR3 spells CASSPLRAQSNSPLHF. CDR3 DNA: TGTGCCAGCTCACCACTGCGCGCACAATCGAATTCACCCCTCCACTTT.

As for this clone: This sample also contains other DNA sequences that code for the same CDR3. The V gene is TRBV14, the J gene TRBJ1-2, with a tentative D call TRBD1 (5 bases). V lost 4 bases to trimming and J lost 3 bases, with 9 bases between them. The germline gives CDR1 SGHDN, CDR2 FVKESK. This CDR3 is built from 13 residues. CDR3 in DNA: TGTGCCAGCAGCCCGGGGCGGGACTATGGCTACACCTTC. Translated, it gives CASSPGRDYGYTF.

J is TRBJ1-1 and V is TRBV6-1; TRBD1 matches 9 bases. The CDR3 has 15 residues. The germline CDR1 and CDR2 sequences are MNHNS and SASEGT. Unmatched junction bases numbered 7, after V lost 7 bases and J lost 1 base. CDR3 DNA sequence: TGTGCCAGCAACTCGGGACAGGGATGGAACACTGAAGCTTTCTTT. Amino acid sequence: CASNSGQGWNTEAFF.